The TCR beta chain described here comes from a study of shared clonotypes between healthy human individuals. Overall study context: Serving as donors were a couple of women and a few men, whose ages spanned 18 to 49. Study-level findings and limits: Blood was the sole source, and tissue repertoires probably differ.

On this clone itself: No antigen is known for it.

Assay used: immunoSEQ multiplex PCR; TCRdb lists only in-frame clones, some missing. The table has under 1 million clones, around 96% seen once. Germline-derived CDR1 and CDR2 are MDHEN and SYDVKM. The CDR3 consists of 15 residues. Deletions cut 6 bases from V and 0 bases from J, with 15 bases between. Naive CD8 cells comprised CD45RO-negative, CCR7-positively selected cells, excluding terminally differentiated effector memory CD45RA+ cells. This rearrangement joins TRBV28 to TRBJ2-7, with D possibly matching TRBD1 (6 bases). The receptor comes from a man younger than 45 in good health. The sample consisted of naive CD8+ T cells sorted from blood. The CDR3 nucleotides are TGTGCCAGCAGAGAATTACAGGGAACCTCCTACGAGCAGTACTTC. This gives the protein CASRELQGTSYEQYF.